The 5 T cell receptor beta chains given below trace back to one sample, sequenced in a study of blood T cell repertoires in COVID-19. The assay was immunoSEQ multiplex PCR, and TCRdb's table has in-frame clones only and misses some. The sample contains 220,000 or so clones, approximately 80% of which appear only once. The sample taken for sequencing was PBMCs or T cells enriched from blood (not recorded which). The receptor source for this set is a woman aged 55-70 years who had recovered from COVID-19.

This clone was recorded only once. V is TRBV19 and J is TRBJ2-1; the match to TRBD2 covers 7 bases. The J segment lost 3 bases and the V segment lost 3 bases, leaving 5 bases of the junction unmatched. This CDR3 region has 15 residues. Germline assignment: CDR1 LNHDA and CDR2 SQIVND (reference sequence). CDR3 DNA sequence: TGTGCCAGTAGTATCGGACTAGGAGGCTACAATGAGCAGTTCTTC. It translates to CASSIGLGGYNEQFF.

V and J are TRBV27 and TRBJ1-1; tentatively, D is TRBD1 (6 bases). This CDR3 contains 15 residues. The germline V and J ends were trimmed by 2 bases and 1 base, with 11 bases remaining between them. Germline CDR1 and CDR2: MNHEY and SMNVEV (reference sequence). The DNA of the CDR3 is TGTGCCAGCAGTTTAAGGCCGACAGGGAACACTGAAGCTTTCTTT. It yields the protein CASSLRPTGNTEAFF.

The V call is TRBV30, the J call TRBJ2-3; the D is unclear. The CDR3 has 13 residues. The V gene lost 4 bases and the J gene lost 4 bases, with 12 bases spanning the gap. Germline values: CDR1 GTSNPN, CDR2 SVGIG (reference sequence). The CDR3 protein is CAWNGSPADTQYF. The CDR3 DNA is TGTGCCTGGAACGGGTCGCCCGCAGATACGCAGTATTTT.

V gene TRBV29-1 combines with J gene TRBJ1-5; 7 bases are shared with TRBD1. Per germline, CDR1 SQVTM and CDR2 ANQGSEA. Trimming removed 7 bases from V and 5 bases from J; junction bases left unmatched: 8. CDR3 length equals 13 residues. The CDR3: CSAKTGRDQPQHF. The DNA of the CDR3 is TGCAGCGCTAAGACAGGGCGAGATCAGCCCCAGCATTTT.

The rearrangement joins TRBV7-9 to TRBJ2-3; 10 bases are shared with TRBD2. Trimming at V came to 2 bases and at J to 3 bases, leaving 11 bases not matched to a gene. From germline, CDR1 is SEHNR and CDR2 FQNEAQ (reference sequence). This CDR3 is 18 amino acids long. In DNA, the CDR3 is TGTGCCAGCAGCTTAAAGGACGGGTCTAGCGGGGGTACAGATACGCAGTATTTT. Protein: CASSLKDGSSGGTDTQYF.